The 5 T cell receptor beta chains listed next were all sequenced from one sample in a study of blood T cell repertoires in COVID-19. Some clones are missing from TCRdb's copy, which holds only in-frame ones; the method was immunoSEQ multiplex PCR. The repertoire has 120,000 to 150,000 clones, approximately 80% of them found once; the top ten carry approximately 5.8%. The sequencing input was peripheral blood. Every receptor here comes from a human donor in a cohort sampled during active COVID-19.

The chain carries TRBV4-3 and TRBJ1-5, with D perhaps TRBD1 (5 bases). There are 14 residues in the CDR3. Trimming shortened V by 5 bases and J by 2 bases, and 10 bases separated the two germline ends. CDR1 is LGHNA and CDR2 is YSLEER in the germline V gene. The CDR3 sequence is CASSTGGGNQPQHF. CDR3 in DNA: TGCGCCAGCAGCACCGGGGGAGGCAATCAGCCCCAGCATTTT.

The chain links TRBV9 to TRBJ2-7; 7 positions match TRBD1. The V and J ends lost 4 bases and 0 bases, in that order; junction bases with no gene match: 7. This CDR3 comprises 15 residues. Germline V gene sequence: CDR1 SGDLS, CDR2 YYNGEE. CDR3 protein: CASSSGQALSYEQYF. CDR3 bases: TGTGCCAGCAGCTCCGGACAGGCCCTCTCCTACGAGCAGTACTTC.

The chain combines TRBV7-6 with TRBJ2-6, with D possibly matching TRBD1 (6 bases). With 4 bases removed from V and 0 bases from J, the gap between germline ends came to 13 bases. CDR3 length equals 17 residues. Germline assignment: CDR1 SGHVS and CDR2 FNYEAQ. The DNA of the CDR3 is TGTGCCAGCAGCTATGAGACAGGCAGCTCTGGGGCCAACGTCCTGACTTTC. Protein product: CASSYETGSSGANVLTF.

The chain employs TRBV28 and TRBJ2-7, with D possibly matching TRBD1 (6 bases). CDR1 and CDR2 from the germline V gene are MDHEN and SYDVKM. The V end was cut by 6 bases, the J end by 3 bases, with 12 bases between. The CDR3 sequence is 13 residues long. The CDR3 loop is CASRNSQGYEQYF. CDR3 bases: TGTGCCAGCAGGAATTCACAGGGCTACGAGCAGTACTTC.

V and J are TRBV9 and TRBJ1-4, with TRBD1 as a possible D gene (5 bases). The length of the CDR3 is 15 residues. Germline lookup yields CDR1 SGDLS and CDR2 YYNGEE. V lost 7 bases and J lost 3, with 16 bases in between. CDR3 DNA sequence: TGTGCCAGCGCCGCCGGGGGAGCTTCTAATGAAAAACTGTTTTTT. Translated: CASAAGGASNEKLFF.